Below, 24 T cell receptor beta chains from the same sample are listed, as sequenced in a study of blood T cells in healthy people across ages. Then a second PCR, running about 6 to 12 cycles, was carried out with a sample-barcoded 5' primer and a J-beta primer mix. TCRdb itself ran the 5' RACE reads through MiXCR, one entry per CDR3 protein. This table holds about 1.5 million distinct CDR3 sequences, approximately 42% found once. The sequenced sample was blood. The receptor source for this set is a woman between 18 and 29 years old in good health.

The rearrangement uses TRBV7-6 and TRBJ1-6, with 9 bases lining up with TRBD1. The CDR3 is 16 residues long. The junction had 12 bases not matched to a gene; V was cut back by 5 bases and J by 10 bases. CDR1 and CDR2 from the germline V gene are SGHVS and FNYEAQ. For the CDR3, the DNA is TGTGCCAGCAGCCAACAGGGACAGGGAGCTGGCTCACCCCTCCACTTT. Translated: CASSQQGQGAGSPLHF.

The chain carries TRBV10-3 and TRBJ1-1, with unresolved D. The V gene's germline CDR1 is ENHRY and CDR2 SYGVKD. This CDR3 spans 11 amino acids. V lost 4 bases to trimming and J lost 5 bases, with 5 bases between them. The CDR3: CAISGRTEAFF. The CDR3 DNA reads TGTGCCATCAGTGGGAGGACTGAAGCTTTCTTT.

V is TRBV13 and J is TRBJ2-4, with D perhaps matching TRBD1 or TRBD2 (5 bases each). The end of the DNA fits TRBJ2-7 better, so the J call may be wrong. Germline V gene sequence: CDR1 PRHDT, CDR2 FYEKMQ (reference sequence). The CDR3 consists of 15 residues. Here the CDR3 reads CASSKRRDLTYEQYF. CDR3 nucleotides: TGTGCCAGCAGCAAGCGACGGGACCTTACCTACGAGCAGTACTTC.

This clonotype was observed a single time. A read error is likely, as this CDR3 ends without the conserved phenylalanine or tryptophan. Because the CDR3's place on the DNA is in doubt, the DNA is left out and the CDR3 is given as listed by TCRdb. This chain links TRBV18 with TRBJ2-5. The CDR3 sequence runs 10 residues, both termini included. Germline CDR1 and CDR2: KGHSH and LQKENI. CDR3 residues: CASSPLRAVL.

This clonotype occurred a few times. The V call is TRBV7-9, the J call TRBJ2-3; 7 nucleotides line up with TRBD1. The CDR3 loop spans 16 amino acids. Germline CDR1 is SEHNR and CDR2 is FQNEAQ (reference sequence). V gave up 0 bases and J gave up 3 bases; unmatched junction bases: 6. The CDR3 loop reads CASSLAQGVPTDTQYF. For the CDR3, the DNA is TGTGCCAGCAGCTTAGCGCAGGGGGTACCGACAGATACGCAGTATTTT.

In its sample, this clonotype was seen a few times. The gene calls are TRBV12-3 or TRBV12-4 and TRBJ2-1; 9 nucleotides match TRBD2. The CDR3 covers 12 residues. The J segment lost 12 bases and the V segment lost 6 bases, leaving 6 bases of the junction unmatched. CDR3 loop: CASRQSSGAQFF. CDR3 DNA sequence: TGTGCCAGCAGGCAATCTAGCGGGGCGCAGTTCTTC.

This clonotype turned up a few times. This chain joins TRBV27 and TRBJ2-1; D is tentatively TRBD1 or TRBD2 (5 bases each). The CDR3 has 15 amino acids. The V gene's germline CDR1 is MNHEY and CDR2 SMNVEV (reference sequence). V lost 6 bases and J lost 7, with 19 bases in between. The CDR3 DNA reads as TGTGCCAGCAGATCACAGGAGGTGGTTGTGAATGAGCAGTTCTTC. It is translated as CASRSQEVVVNEQFF.

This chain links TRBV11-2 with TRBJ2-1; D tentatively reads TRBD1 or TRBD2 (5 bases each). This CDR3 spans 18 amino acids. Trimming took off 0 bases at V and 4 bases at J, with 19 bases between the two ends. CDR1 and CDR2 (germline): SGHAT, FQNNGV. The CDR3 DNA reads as TGTGCCAGCAGCTTAGACGGGACGCATAAAGTCGGATACAATGAGCAGTTCTTC. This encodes CASSLDGTHKVGYNEQFF.

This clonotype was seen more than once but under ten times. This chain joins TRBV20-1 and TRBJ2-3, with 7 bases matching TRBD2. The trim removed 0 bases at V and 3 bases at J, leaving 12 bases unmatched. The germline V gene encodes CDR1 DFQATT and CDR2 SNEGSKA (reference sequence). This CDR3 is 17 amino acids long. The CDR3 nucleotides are TGCAGTGCTAGAGATGGCGATAAAAGCGGGGATACAGATACGCAGTATTTT. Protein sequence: CSARDGDKSGDTDTQYF.

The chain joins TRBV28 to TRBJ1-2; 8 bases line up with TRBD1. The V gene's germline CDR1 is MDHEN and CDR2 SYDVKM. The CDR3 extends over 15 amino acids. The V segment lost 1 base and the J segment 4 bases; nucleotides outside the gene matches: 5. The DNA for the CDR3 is TGTGCCAGCAGTTTATTGGGTGGACAGGGCTATGGCTACACCTTC. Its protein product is CASSLLGGQGYGYTF.

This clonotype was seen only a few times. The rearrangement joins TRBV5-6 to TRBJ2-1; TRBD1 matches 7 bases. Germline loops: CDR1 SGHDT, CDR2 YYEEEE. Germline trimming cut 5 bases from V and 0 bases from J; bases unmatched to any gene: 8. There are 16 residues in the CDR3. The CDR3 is CASRYGTASSYNEQFF. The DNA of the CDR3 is TGTGCCAGCAGATATGGGACAGCCAGCTCCTACAATGAGCAGTTCTTC.

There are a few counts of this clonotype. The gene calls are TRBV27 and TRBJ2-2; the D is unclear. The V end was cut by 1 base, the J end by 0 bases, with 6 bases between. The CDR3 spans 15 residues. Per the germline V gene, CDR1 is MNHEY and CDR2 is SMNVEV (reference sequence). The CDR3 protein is CASSLLAPNTGELFF. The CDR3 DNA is TGTGCCAGCAGTTTATTAGCACCGAACACCGGGGAGCTGTTTTTT.

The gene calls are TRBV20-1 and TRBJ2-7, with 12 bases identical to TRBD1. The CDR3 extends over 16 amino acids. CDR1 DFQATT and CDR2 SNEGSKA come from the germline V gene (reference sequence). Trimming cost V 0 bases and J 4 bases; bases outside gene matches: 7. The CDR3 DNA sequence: TGCAGTGCTAGAGATCTAGAGGGACAGGGGGCTTACGAGCAGTACTTC. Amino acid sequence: CSARDLEGQGAYEQYF.

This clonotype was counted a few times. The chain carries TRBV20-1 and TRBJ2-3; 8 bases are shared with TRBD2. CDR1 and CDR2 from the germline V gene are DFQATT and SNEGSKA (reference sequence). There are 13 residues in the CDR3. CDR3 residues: CRTGGRGTDTQYF. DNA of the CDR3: TGCAGGACGGGGGGGCGGGGCACAGATACGCAGTATTTT.

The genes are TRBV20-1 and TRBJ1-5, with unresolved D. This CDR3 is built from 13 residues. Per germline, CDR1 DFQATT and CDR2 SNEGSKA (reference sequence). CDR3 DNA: TGCAGCACGGCGTACAGCCTAAATCAGCCCCAGCATTTT. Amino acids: CSTAYSLNQPQHF.

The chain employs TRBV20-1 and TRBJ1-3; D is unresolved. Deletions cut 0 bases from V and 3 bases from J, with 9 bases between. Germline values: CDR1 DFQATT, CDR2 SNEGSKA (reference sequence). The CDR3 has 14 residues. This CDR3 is CSARDPLGGNTIYF. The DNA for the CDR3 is TGCAGTGCTAGAGATCCCCTGGGTGGAAACACCATATATTTT.

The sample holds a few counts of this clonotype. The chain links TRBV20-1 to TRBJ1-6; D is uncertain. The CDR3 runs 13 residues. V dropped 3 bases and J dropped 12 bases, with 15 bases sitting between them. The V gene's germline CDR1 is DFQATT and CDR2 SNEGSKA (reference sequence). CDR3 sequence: CSARDRRTVPLHF. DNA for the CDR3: TGCAGTGCTAGGGACCGCCGGACTGTACCCCTCCACTTT.

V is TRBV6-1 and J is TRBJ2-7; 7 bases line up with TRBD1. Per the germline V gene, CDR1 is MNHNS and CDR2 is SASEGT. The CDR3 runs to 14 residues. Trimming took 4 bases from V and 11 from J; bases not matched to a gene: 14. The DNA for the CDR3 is TGTGCCAGCAGTGTGGTGGGACAGACGGGATTGGAGTACTTC. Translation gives CASSVVGQTGLEYF.

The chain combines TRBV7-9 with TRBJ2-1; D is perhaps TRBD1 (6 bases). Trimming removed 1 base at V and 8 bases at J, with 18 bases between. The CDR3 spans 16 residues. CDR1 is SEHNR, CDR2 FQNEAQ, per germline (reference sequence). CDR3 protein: CASSLVQGRPFYEQFF. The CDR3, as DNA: TGTGCCAGCAGCTTAGTTCAGGGGCGACCGTTTTATGAGCAGTTCTTC.

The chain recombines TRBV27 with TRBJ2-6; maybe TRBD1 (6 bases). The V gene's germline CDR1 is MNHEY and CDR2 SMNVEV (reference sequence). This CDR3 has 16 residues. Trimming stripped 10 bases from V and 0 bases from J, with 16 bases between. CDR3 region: CATWGHRNSGANVLTF. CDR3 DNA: TGTGCCACCTGGGGACACCGAAACTCTGGGGCCAACGTCCTGACTTTC.

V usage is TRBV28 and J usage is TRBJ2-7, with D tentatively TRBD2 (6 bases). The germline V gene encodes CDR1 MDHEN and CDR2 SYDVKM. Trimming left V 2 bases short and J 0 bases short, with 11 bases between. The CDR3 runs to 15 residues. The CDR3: CASSLLRRGSYEQYF. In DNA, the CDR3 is TGTGCCAGCAGTTTACTTCGGAGGGGCTCCTACGAGCAGTACTTC.

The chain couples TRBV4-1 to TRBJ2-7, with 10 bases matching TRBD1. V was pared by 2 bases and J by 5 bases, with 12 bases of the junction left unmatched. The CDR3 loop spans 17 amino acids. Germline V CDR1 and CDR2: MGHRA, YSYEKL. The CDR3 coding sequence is TGCGCCAGCAGCCAACGGTGGACCGGGACAGGGGATAACGAGCAGTACTTC. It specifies CASSQRWTGTGDNEQYF.

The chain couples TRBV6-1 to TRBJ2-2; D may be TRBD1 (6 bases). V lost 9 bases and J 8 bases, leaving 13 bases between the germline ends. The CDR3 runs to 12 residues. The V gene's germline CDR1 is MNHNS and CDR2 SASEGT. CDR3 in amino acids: CASKTGTGELFF. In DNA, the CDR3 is TGTGCCAGTAAAACCGGGACAGGGGAGCTGTTTTTT.

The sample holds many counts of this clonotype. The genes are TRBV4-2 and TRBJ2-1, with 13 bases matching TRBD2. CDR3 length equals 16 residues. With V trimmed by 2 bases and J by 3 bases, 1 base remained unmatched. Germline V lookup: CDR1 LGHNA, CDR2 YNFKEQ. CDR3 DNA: TGTGCCAGCAGCCAAAGGACTAGCGGGAGCTACAATGAGCAGTTCTTC. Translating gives CASSQRTSGSYNEQFF.